These 24 T cell receptor beta chains originate from one sample sequenced in a study of cytomegalovirus exposure and HLA in healthy donors. The primer mix had 60 Vbeta and 13 Jbeta primers. Only in-frame clones appear in the TCRdb table, and some are missing; sequencing was by immunoSEQ multiplex PCR. This table has about 160,000 clones, roughly 80% appearing once. What was sequenced was PBMCs. Receptors originate from a female donor in good health and CMV-seronegative.

This clone was detected only once. This chain connects TRBV5-1 to TRBJ1-1, with D maybe TRBD1 (5 bases). The CDR3 has 17 amino acids. Trimming left V 6 bases short and J 0 bases short, with 21 bases between. Looked up from germline, CDR1 is SGHRS and CDR2 is YFSETQ. Written as DNA, the CDR3 is TGCGCCAGCAACGTGGGGTACTCGGACACCATGAACACTGAAGCTTTCTTT. Its translation: CASNVGYSDTMNTEAFF.

J is TRBJ2-3 and V is TRBV29-1, with D possibly TRBD2 on 6 matching bases. V shed 4 bases and J shed 6 bases, with 14 bases lying between them. The CDR3 runs 13 residues. Germline CDR1 SQVTM, CDR2 ANQGSEA. The CDR3: CSVATSRGDTQYF. The CDR3 DNA reads TGCAGCGTTGCTACTAGCAGAGGGGATACGCAGTATTTT.

The chain couples TRBV10-3 to TRBJ2-3; 7 bases line up with TRBD2. The CDR3 has 15 residues. The V segment lost 2 bases and the J segment 2 bases; nucleotides outside the gene matches: 4. CDR1 and CDR2 from the germline V gene are ENHRY and SYGVKD. The CDR3 DNA reads as TGTGCCATCAGTGAGGTAGCGGGCCTCACAGATACGCAGTATTTT. It is translated as CAISEVAGLTDTQYF.

This clone was observed a single time. The CDR3 DNA reads TGCGCCAGCAGCCAAGGGGCCCGCTGGGCCCAGTACTTC. This sequence encodes CASSQGARWAQYF. The rearrangement joins TRBV5-1 to TRBJ2-5, with D possibly TRBD1 on 5 matching bases. Trimming cost V 4 bases and J 9 bases, with 16 bases left between them. CDR3 length: 13 residues. Germline V CDR1 and CDR2: SGHRS, YFSETQ.

The V gene is TRBV7-8, the J gene TRBJ2-3, with 16 positions matching TRBD2. J lost 3 bases, V lost 1 base, and 4 bases had no gene match. CDR3 length: 18 residues. CDR1 is SGHVS, CDR2 FQNEAQ, per germline. The CDR3 nucleotides read TGTGCCAGCAGCTTAGGGGGACTAGCGGGAGGGATTACAGATACGCAGTATTTT. It is translated as CASSLGGLAGGITDTQYF.

This clone has a handful of counts. The chain recombines TRBV9 with TRBJ2-7; the D gene is possibly TRBD2 (6 bases). CDR1 is SGDLS and CDR2 is YYNGEE in the germline V gene. This CDR3 comprises 15 residues. V was clipped by 3 bases and J by 2 bases, with 15 bases between them. DNA for the CDR3: TGTGCCAGCAGCGCCTCCCTAGCGTCTACCTACGAGCAGTACTTC. This codes for CASSASLASTYEQYF.

This chain uses TRBV5-1 with TRBJ2-2, with TRBD2 matching over 7 bases. Germline V lookup: CDR1 SGHRS, CDR2 YFSETQ. The CDR3 contains 14 residues. The junction had 0 bases not matched to a gene; V was cut back by 4 bases and J by 0 bases. The CDR3 protein is CASSGTTNTGELFF. CDR3 bases: TGCGCCAGCAGCGGGACTACGAACACCGGGGAGCTGTTTTTT.

The chain combines TRBV6-5 with TRBJ2-7; 14 positions agree with TRBD2. V lost 6 bases, J lost 4 bases, and 5 bases stayed unmatched. The germline gives CDR1 MNHEY, CDR2 SVGAGI. CDR3 length equals 15 residues. The CDR3 is CASRRGLAGGYEQYF. In DNA form, the CDR3 reads TGTGCCAGCAGACGAGGACTAGCGGGGGGATACGAGCAGTACTTC.

The chain employs TRBV7-8 and TRBJ2-7; D remains ambiguous. In germline, CDR1 is SGHVS, CDR2 FQNEAQ. The CDR3 has 14 amino acids. Trimming removed 1 base from V and 0 bases from J, with 7 bases in between. The CDR3 DNA follows: TGTGCCAGCAGCTTAGGCCTAGACTCCTACGAGCAGTACTTC. Amino acids: CASSLGLDSYEQYF.

The CDR3 reads CASSFLAAQGNGYTF. CDR3 DNA: TGTGCCAGCAGTTTCTTGGCAGCCCAGGGGAATGGCTACACCTTC. The chain combines TRBV28 with TRBJ1-2, with D possibly matching TRBD1 (6 bases). Germline V lookup: CDR1 MDHEN, CDR2 SYDVKM. The CDR3 totals 15 residues. The V gene lost 3 bases and the J gene lost 6 bases, with 17 bases spanning the gap.

This chain uses TRBV2 with TRBJ2-5; 7 bases fit TRBD1. The end of the DNA aligns better with TRBJ2-7, so the J call may be wrong. Per the germline V gene, CDR1 is SNHLY and CDR2 is FYNNEI. The CDR3 runs 13 residues. CDR3 region: CASTLTGDGEQYF. CDR3 DNA sequence: TGTGCCAGCACCCTCACAGGGGACGGCGAGCAGTACTTC.

The rearrangement links TRBV2 to TRBJ2-7; 8 nucleotides line up with TRBD2. Germline-derived CDR1 and CDR2 are SNHLY and FYNNEI. Trimming cost V 8 bases and J 3 bases; bases outside gene matches: 12. This CDR3 comprises 15 residues. CDR3 sequence reads: CASRPSGGLLYEQYF. In DNA, the CDR3 is TGTGCCAGCCGCCCGTCGGGAGGGCTCCTCTACGAGCAGTACTTC.

V usage is TRBV10-3 and J usage is TRBJ1-2; D remains unclear. Trimming pared 0 bases from V and 0 bases from J, leaving 8 bases between. Germline V gene sequence: CDR1 ENHRY, CDR2 SYGVKD. This CDR3 contains 15 residues. The CDR3 nucleotides are TGTGCCATCAGTGAGTCGGCGGGAGCTAACTATGGCTACACCTTC. Residues: CAISESAGANYGYTF.

The chain is built from TRBV6-1 and TRBJ1-2; the D is unclear. Trimming pared 2 bases from V and 8 bases from J, leaving 12 bases between. The CDR3 runs to 13 residues. From germline, CDR1 is MNHNS and CDR2 SASEGT. The CDR3 DNA sequence: TGTGCCAGCAGTGAACGGAGATTGGAGGGCTACACCTTC. Protein sequence: CASSERRLEGYTF.

The rearrangement links TRBV6-1 to TRBJ1-1, with D hard to call. The V end lost 6 bases, the J end lost 6 bases, and 14 bases lay between the germline ends. The CDR3 has 13 residues. Per the germline V gene, CDR1 is MNHNS and CDR2 is SASEGT. Here the CDR3 reads CASSPILAPEAFF. DNA of the CDR3: TGTGCCAGCAGCCCTATCCTCGCGCCTGAAGCTTTCTTT.

In this sample, this clone turned up a few times. The V call is TRBV7-6, the J call TRBJ2-7; TRBD1 might be the D (6 bases). Per the germline V gene, CDR1 is SGHVS and CDR2 is FNYEAQ. The CDR3 is 14 residues long. V gave up 1 base and J gave up 1 base, with 8 bases separating them. The CDR3 sequence is CASSLGTASYEQYF. The CDR3 coding sequence is TGTGCCAGCAGCTTAGGGACAGCATCCTACGAGCAGTACTTC.

The chain combines TRBV7-7 with TRBJ2-1; 10 bases are shared with TRBD2. Losses at the gene ends were 2 bases for V and 2 bases for J; bases not matched to a gene: 6. CDR1 is SSHAT, CDR2 FNYEAQ, per germline (reference sequence). The CDR3 is made up of 17 amino acids. CDR3 loop: CASSLRGGLATYNEQFF. The CDR3 bases are TGTGCCAGCAGCTTAAGAGGGGGACTAGCGACCTACAATGAGCAGTTCTTC.

This chain connects TRBV27 to TRBJ2-7; D may be TRBD1 (5 bases). Trimming pared 5 bases from V and 2 bases from J, leaving 22 bases between. There are 17 residues in the CDR3. In germline, CDR1 is MNHEY, CDR2 SMNVEV (reference sequence). The CDR3 DNA reads as TGTGCCAGCAGTCGACACCAGGGCCTTCCACCCACCTACGAGCAGTACTTC. Translating it yields CASSRHQGLPPTYEQYF.

The chain couples TRBV7-9 to TRBJ2-1, with D perhaps matching TRBD2 (7 bases). V lost 5 bases to trimming and J lost 5 bases, with 22 bases between them. The CDR3 is 17 amino acids. Germline values: CDR1 SEHNR, CDR2 FQNEAQ (reference sequence). The CDR3 here is CASSTTGAGAKNNEQFF. The CDR3 DNA follows: TGTGCCAGCAGCACGACTGGGGCGGGGGCCAAGAACAATGAGCAGTTCTTC.

The chain combines TRBV18 with TRBJ2-5; maybe TRBD1 (5 bases). CDR3 length equals 16 residues. V lost 6 bases and J 2 bases, leaving 19 bases between the germline ends. The germline gives CDR1 KGHSH, CDR2 LQKENI. Here the CDR3 reads CASSLSVPTVQETQYF. CDR3 sequence (DNA): TGTGCCAGCTCCCTTTCGGTCCCGACAGTACAAGAGACCCAGTACTTC.

The chain links TRBV30 to TRBJ1-1; D is perhaps TRBD1 (5 bases). Trimming stripped 5 bases from V and 2 bases from J, with 12 bases between. In germline, CDR1 is GTSNPN, CDR2 SVGIG (reference sequence). The CDR3 has 13 residues. The chain's CDR3 is CAWDRQFNTEAFF. The CDR3 coding sequence is TGTGCCTGGGATAGACAGTTTAACACTGAAGCTTTCTTT.

Comment on this clone: Other DNA sequences in this sample translate to the same CDR3. The chain combines TRBV5-1 with TRBJ2-3; TRBD1 agrees at 7 bases. The CDR3 consists of 14 residues. Germline CDR1 reads SGHRS; CDR2 reads YFSETQ. Trimming removed 2 bases from V and 6 bases from J; junction bases left unmatched: 6. CDR3: CASSFGQDTDTQYF. In DNA form, the CDR3 reads TGCGCCAGCAGCTTCGGACAGGATACGGATACGCAGTATTTT.

This clone was detected only a few times. The rearrangement joins TRBV6-5 to TRBJ1-4, with unresolved D. The germline CDR1 and CDR2 sequences are MNHEY and SVGAGI. V lost 6 bases, J lost 8 bases, and 13 bases lay in between. The CDR3 is 13 amino acids. The chain's CDR3 is CASRQGGEEKLFF. The CDR3 nucleotides read TGTGCCAGCAGACAAGGCGGGGAAGAAAAACTGTTTTTT.

The V gene is TRBV29-1, the J gene TRBJ2-3; D remains ambiguous. The CDR3 contains 14 residues. V lost 5 bases, J lost 6 bases, and 18 bases lay in between. Germline V gene data show CDR1 as SQVTM and CDR2 as ANQGSEA. DNA for the CDR3: TGCAGCGTTTCGCCCGTCCCACAGCACGATACGCAGTATTTT. It translates to CSVSPVPQHDTQYF.